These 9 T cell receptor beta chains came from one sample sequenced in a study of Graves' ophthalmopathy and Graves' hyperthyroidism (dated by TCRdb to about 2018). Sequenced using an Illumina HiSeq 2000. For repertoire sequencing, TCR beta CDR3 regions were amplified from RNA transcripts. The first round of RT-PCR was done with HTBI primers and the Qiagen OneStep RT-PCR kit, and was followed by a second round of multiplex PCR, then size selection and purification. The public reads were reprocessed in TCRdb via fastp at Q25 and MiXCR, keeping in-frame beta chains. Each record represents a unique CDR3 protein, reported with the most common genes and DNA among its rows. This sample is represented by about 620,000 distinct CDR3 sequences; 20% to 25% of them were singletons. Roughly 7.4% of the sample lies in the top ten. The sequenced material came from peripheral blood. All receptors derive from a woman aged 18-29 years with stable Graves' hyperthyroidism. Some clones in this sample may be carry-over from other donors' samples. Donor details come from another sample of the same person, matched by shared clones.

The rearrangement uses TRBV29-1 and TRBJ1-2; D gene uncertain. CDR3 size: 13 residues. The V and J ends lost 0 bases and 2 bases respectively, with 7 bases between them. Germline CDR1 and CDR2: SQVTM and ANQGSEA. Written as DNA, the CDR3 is TGCAGCGTTGAAGAGAATAGGAACTATGGCTACACCTTC. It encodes CSVEENRNYGYTF.

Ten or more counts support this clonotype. For the CDR3, the DNA is TGTGCCAGCACAACTAACTATGGCTACACCTTC. This sequence encodes CASTTNYGYTF. The genes are TRBV6-2 or TRBV6-3 and TRBJ1-2; D gene uncertain. The CDR3 loop spans 11 amino acids. V dropped 7 bases and J dropped 0 bases, with 3 bases sitting between them. Germline CDR1 and CDR2: MNHEY and SVGEGT.

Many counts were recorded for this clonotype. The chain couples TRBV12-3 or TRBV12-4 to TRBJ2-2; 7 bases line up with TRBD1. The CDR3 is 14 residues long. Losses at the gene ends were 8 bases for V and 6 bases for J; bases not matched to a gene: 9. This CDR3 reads CASSNRGRAGELFF. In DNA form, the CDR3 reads TGTGCCAGCTCCAACAGGGGCAGGGCCGGGGAGCTGTTTTTT.

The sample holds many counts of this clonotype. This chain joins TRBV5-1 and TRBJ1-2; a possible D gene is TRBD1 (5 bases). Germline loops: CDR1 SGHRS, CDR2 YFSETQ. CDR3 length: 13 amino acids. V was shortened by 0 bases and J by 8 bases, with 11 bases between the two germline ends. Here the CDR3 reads CASSLGPGDGYTF. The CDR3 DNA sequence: TGCGCCAGCAGCTTGGGTCCCGGGGACGGCTACACCTTC. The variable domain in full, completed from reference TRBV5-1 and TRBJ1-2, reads KAGVTQTPRYLIKTRGQQVTLSCSPISGHRSVSWYQQTPGQGLQFLFEYFSETQRNKGNFPGRFSGRQFSNSRSEMNVSTLELGDSALYLCASSLGPGDGYTFGSGTRLTVV.

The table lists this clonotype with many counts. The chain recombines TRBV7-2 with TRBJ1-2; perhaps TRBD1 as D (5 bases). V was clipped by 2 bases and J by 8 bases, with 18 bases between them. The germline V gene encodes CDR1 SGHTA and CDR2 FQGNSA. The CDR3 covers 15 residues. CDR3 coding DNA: TGTGCCAGCAGCTTAATGCTCGGAGGGGCGGGCGGCTACACCTTC. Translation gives CASSLMLGGAGGYTF.

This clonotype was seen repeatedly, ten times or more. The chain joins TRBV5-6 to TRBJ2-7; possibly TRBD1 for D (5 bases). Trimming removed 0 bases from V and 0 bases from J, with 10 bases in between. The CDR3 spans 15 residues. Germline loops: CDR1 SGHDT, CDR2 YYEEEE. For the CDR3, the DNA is TGTGCCAGCAGCTTGGTTGGTCAGGGCTCCTACGAGCAGTACTTC. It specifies CASSLVGQGSYEQYF.

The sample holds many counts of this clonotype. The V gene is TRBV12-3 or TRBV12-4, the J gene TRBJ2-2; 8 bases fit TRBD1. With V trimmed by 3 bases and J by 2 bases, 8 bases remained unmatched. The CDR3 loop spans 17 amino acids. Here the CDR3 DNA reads TGTGCCAGCAGTTTGGACAGGGCTGTATTCAACACCGGGGAGCTGTTTTTT. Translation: CASSLDRAVFNTGELFF.

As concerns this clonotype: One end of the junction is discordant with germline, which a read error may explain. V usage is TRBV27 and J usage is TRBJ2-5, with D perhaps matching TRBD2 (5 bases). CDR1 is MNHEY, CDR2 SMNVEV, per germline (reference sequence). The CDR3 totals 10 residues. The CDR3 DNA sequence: TGTGCCAGCGGAAGGGAGACCCGGTACTTC. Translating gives CASGRETRYF.

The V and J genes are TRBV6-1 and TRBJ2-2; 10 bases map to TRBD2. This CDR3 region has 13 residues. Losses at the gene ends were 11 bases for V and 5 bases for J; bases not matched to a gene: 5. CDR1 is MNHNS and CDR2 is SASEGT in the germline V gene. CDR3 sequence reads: CASLAGDTGELFF. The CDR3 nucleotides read TGTGCCTCTCTAGCGGGGGATACCGGGGAGCTGTTTTTT.